These 9 T cell receptor beta chains share one sample of origin, sequenced in a study of OX40 agonist ivuxolimab in advanced cancers. Only in-frame clones appear in the TCRdb table, and some are missing; sequencing was by immunoSEQ multiplex PCR. This table has about 70,000 clones, 80% to 90% appearing once. The sequences come from CD4+ or CD8+ T cells sorted from blood, collected in a trial of the OX40 agonist ivuxolimab. These receptors were collected from an adult with an advanced solid tumor such as melanoma, head and neck, liver or kidney cancer.

The J gene is TRBJ1-6, the V gene TRBV7-9, with D unclear. This CDR3 spans 12 amino acids. CDR1 is SEHNR, CDR2 FQNEAQ, per germline (reference sequence). Trimming pared 3 bases from V and 6 bases from J, leaving 3 bases between. CDR3 sequence (DNA): TGTGCCAGCAGCTTCGGTAATTCACCCCTCCACTTT. Translated, it gives CASSFGNSPLHF.

This chain links TRBV28 with TRBJ2-1; no firm D call. With 5 bases removed from V and 4 bases from J, the gap between germline ends came to 12 bases. This CDR3 comprises 14 residues. Germline V CDR1 and CDR2: MDHEN, SYDVKM. In DNA, the CDR3 is TGTGCCAGCAGTCCCCCGGTTCTATACAATGAGCAGTTCTTC. Its translation is CASSPPVLYNEQFF. Drawing the rest from reference TRBV28 and TRBJ2-1, the complete variable domain is DVKVTQSSRYLVKRTGEKVFLECVQDMDHENMFWYRQDPGLGLRLIYFSYDVKMKEKGDIPEGYSVSREKKERFSLILESASTNQTSMYLCASSPPVLYNEQFFGPGTRLTVL.

The chain joins TRBV5-4 to TRBJ2-7, with TRBD1 matching 9 bases. Germline assignment: CDR1 SGHNT and CDR2 YYREEE (reference sequence). V dropped 3 bases and J dropped 5; count of bases not matched to a gene: 9. This CDR3 contains 15 residues. CDR3 nucleotides: TGTGCCAGCAGCTCCATGGGACAGGGTAAGGACGAGCAGTACTTC. Translation: CASSSMGQGKDEQYF.

The rearrangement joins TRBV2 to TRBJ2-1; tentative D call: TRBD2 (5 bases). V lost 0 bases and J 6 bases, leaving 6 bases between the germline ends. The CDR3 is 13 residues long. Germline V gene sequence: CDR1 SNHLY, CDR2 FYNNEI. CDR3 coding DNA: TGTGCCAGCAGTGAAGCGGAGGTCAATGAGCAGTTCTTC. This sequence encodes CASSEAEVNEQFF.

The genes are TRBV29-1 and TRBJ1-1; D uncertain. The CDR3 runs 13 residues. The germline CDR1 and CDR2 sequences are SQVTM and ANQGSEA. The germline V and J ends were trimmed by 2 bases and 4 bases, with 11 bases remaining between them. In nucleotides, the CDR3 is TGCAGCGTTGAAAGGGTCATGAGCACTGAAGCTTTCTTT. Translated, it gives CSVERVMSTEAFF. Full variable domain (remainder filled in from reference TRBV29-1 and TRBJ1-1): SAVISQKPSRDICQRGTSLTIQCQVDSQVTMMFWYRQQPGQSLTLIATANQGSEATYESGFVIDKFPISRPNLTFSTLTVSNMSPEDSSIYLCSVERVMSTEAFFGQGTRLTVV.

This clone has only one observation. The rearrangement links TRBV6-5 to TRBJ1-1; no firm D call. The CDR3 sequence is 14 residues long. V dropped 2 bases and J dropped 0 bases, with 7 bases sitting between them. Germline V gene data show CDR1 as MNHEY and CDR2 as SVGAGI. CDR3: CASSYQDLNTEAFF. CDR3 nucleotides: TGTGCCAGCAGTTACCAGGACCTGAACACTGAAGCTTTCTTT.

The rearrangement joins TRBV7-2 to TRBJ2-7; D not resolved. The V and J ends lost 2 bases and 5 bases respectively, with 13 bases between them. There are 14 residues in the CDR3. Germline CDR1 reads SGHTA; CDR2 reads FQGNSA. CDR3 amino acids: CASSLSVGSHEQYF. CDR3 DNA sequence: TGTGCCAGCAGCTTAAGTGTGGGTAGCCACGAGCAGTACTTC. The full variable domain, with the rest looked up from reference TRBV7-2 and TRBJ2-7, is GAGVSQSPSNKVTEKGKDVELRCDPISGHTALYWYRQSLGQGLEFLIYFQGNSAPDKSGLPSDRFSAERTGGSVSTLTIQRTQQEDSAVYLCASSLSVGSHEQYFGPGTRLTVT.

The chain employs TRBV11-2 and TRBJ2-7; perhaps TRBD1 as D (5 bases). V was trimmed by 6 bases and J by 1 base, leaving 7 bases between them. Germline V gene sequence: CDR1 SGHAT, CDR2 FQNNGV. This CDR3 comprises 12 residues. Here the CDR3 DNA reads TGTGCCAGCAGTCAGGGTTCCTACGAGCAGTACTTC. This translates into CASSQGSYEQYF. The whole variable domain, filled in from reference TRBV11-2 and TRBJ2-7, reads EAGVAQSPRYKIIEKRQSVAFWCNPISGHATLYWYQQILGQGPKLLIQFQNNGVVDDSQLPKDRFSAERLKGVDSTLKIQPAKLEDSAVYLCASSQGSYEQYFGPGTRLTVT.

The chain uses TRBV19 and TRBJ1-5; 8 bases match TRBD1. The V gene end was trimmed by 9 bases and the J gene end by 5 bases; junction bases not matched to a gene: 12. The germline CDR1 and CDR2 sequences are LNHDA and SQIVND (reference sequence). This CDR3 is built from 15 residues. CDR3 sequence (DNA): TGTGCCAGCAAACAGTCCGGGACAGGATATCAGCCCCAGCATTTT. Translating it yields CASKQSGTGYQPQHF.